A selection of T cell receptor beta chains follows, all from one sample in a study of cytomegalovirus exposure and HLA in healthy donors. Assay used: immunoSEQ multiplex PCR; TCRdb lists only in-frame clones, some missing. The data contain roughly 100,000 clones, approximately 80% of them singletons. The sample consisted of PBMCs. These receptors all come from a woman aged 18-29 years in good health and CMV-seropositive. CDR3s include the opening cysteine and the closing phenylalanine or tryptophan. Fields, in order: V gene, clone size, J gene, D gene, CDR3 protein, CDR3 DNA. The D gene is left open where the match is weak. Clone size is stated in some rows and not others, as once, few, many or a class when expanded.

v_gene: TRBV28; abundance: -; j_gene: TRBJ2-7; d_gene: -; CDR3aa: CASSLSSYEQYF; CDR3nt: TGTGCCAGCAGTTTGAGCTCCTACGAGCAGTACTTC
v_gene: TRBV4-1; abundance: -; j_gene: TRBJ2-5; d_gene: TRBD2; CDR3aa: CASSQPLGTSGRWEETQYF; CDR3nt: TGCGCCAGCAGCCAACCTTTGGGGACTAGCGGGAGGTGGGAGGAGACCCAGTACTTC
v_gene: TRBV7-8; abundance: few; j_gene: TRBJ1-3; d_gene: -; CDR3aa: CASSSGLGGNTIYF; CDR3nt: TGTGCCAGCAGCTCAGGACTGGGGGGTAACACCATATATTTT
v_gene: TRBV28; abundance: -; j_gene: TRBJ1-2; d_gene: TRBD1; CDR3aa: CASSLPEAGGLHYGYTF; CDR3nt: TGTGCCAGCAGTTTACCGGAGGCAGGGGGCCTCCACTATGGCTACACCTTC
v_gene: TRBV28; abundance: -; j_gene: TRBJ2-2; d_gene: TRBD2; CDR3aa: CASSLFGEGLAGGGRELFF; CDR3nt: TGTGCCAGCAGTTTATTTGGCGAGGGACTAGCGGGAGGGGGACGGGAGCTGTTTTTT
v_gene: TRBV19; abundance: -; j_gene: TRBJ1-1; d_gene: TRBD1; CDR3aa: CATGTAWNTEAFF; CDR3nt: TGTGCCACGGGGACAGCCTGGAACACTGAAGCTTTCTTT
v_gene: TRBV6-6; abundance: -; j_gene: TRBJ1-2; d_gene: -; CDR3aa: CASSSLTGAGYTF; CDR3nt: TGTGCCAGCAGTTCATTGACAGGAGCCGGCTACACCTTC
v_gene: TRBV2; abundance: -; j_gene: TRBJ2-5; d_gene: -; CDR3aa: CASSEAWLFRETQYF; CDR3nt: TGTGCCAGCAGTGAAGCCTGGCTTTTCAGGGAGACCCAGTACTTC
v_gene: TRBV5-1; abundance: -; j_gene: TRBJ1-2; d_gene: TRBD1; CDR3aa: CASSLGQGFGYTF; CDR3nt: TGCGCCAGCAGCTTAGGACAGGGGTTTGGCTACACCTTC
v_gene: TRBV5-1; abundance: -; j_gene: TRBJ2-1; d_gene: TRBD1; CDR3aa: CASSTTGTGTYNEQFF; CDR3nt: TGCGCCAGCAGCACTACCGGGACAGGGACCTACAATGAGCAGTTCTTC
v_gene: TRBV30; abundance: few; j_gene: TRBJ1-1; d_gene: -; CDR3aa: CAWSPLGGIYTEAFF; CDR3nt: TGTGCCTGGAGTCCTCTCGGGGGAATCTACACTGAAGCTTTCTTT
v_gene: TRBV9; abundance: once; j_gene: TRBJ2-5; d_gene: -; CDR3aa: CASSVDGNVGETQYF; CDR3nt: TGTGCCAGCAGCGTAGACGGGAATGTAGGAGAGACCCAGTACTTC
v_gene: TRBV13; abundance: -; j_gene: TRBJ2-3; d_gene: -; CDR3aa: CASSLESSTQYF; CDR3nt: TGTGCCAGCAGCTTAGAGTCCAGTACGCAGTATTTT
v_gene: TRBV19; abundance: -; j_gene: TRBJ2-3; d_gene: -; CDR3aa: CASSPFTDTQYF; CDR3nt: TGTGCCAGTAGTCCATTCACAGATACGCAGTATTTT
v_gene: TRBV29-1; abundance: few; j_gene: TRBJ1-1; d_gene: TRBD1; CDR3aa: CSVVRQGGTEAFF; CDR3nt: TGCAGCGTTGTTCGACAGGGAGGAACTGAAGCTTTCTTT